This is a list of T cell receptor beta chains from one sample in a study of shared clonotypes between healthy human individuals. Data came from immunoSEQ multiplex PCR; TCRdb stores just in-frame clones and leaves some out. The repertoire holds about 2 million clones, with roughly 94% as singletons. The specimen was naive CD8+ T cells sorted from blood. The receptor set was obtained from a man aged 18 to 35 in good health. CDR3s include the opening cysteine and the closing phenylalanine or tryptophan. A D gene is named only where the DNA matches it firmly. Size tells how often a clone was seen (once, few, many) or the class of an expanded clone, and some rows leave it out.

J gene | clone size | V gene | D gene | CDR3 protein | CDR3 DNA
TRBJ2-7 | NA | TRBV7-2 | NA | CASSLGQGQRDYEQYF | TGTGCCAGCAGCCTAGGACAGGGCCAGCGGGACTACGAGCAGTACTTC
TRBJ2-1 | NA | TRBV10-1 | TRBD2 | CASSIGAGGEGYNEQFF | TGCGCCAGCAGTATCGGAGCGGGAGGGGAAGGATACAATGAGCAGTTCTTC
TRBJ2-7 | NA | TRBV30 | NA | CAWGTGDYYEQYF | TGTGCCTGGGGAACCGGTGATTACTACGAGCAGTACTTC
TRBJ2-3 | NA | TRBV7-8 | NA | CASSLVLDAPDTQYF | TGTGCCAGCAGCTTAGTTCTCGACGCCCCAGATACGCAGTATTTT
TRBJ2-7 | NA | TRBV7-8 | NA | CASSSLETTDYEQYF | TGTGCCAGCAGCTCCTTAGAAACTACAGACTACGAGCAGTACTTC
TRBJ2-7 | NA | TRBV7-9 | NA | CASSRSGTYEQYF | TGTGCCAGCAGCCGTTCTGGGACTTACGAGCAGTACTTC
TRBJ1-6 | NA | TRBV11-2 | TRBD1 | CASSGNRGHSPLHF | TGTGCCAGCAGCGGTAACAGGGGTCACTCACCCCTCCACTTT
TRBJ2-7 | NA | TRBV4-1 | TRBD1 | CASSQDRDRGSEQYF | TGCGCCAGCAGCCAGGATCGGGACAGGGGGTCCGAGCAGTACTTC
TRBJ2-5 | NA | TRBV30 | NA | CARLTERETQYF | TGTGCCCGGCTGACAGAGAGGGAGACCCAGTACTTC
TRBJ2-7 | NA | TRBV27 | TRBD2 | CASSPSGRAYEQYF | TGTGCCAGCAGTCCTAGCGGGAGAGCTTACGAGCAGTACTTC
TRBJ2-1 | once | TRBV5-6 | NA | CASSLSIYNEQFF | TGTGCCAGCAGCTTGTCCATTTACAATGAGCAGTTCTTC
TRBJ2-7 | NA | TRBV2 | NA | CASRESPDKDYEQYF | TGTGCCAGCAGGGAGTCGCCAGACAAAGACTACGAGCAGTACTTC
TRBJ2-7 | NA | TRBV7-9 | NA | CASSFLDEQYF | TGTGCCAGCAGCTTCCTCGACGAGCAGTACTTC
TRBJ2-7 | NA | TRBV5-8 | NA | CASSREGGFYEQYF | TGTGCCAGCAGCCGCGAGGGGGGCTTCTACGAGCAGTACTTC
TRBJ2-5 | NA | TRBV7-9 | NA | CASSLQLAGLREETQYF | TGTGCCAGCAGCTTACAACTAGCCGGGTTGCGGGAAGAGACCCAGTACTTC
TRBJ2-1 | NA | TRBV9 | TRBD2 | CASSVSRGGGHEQFF | TGTGCCAGCAGCGTCAGTCGCGGGGGGGGACATGAGCAGTTCTTC
TRBJ1-3 | NA | TRBV15 | NA | CATSRDRGAGGNTIYF | TGTGCCACCAGCAGAGATAGAGGGGCGGGAGGAAACACCATATATTTT
TRBJ1-5 | NA | TRBV6-1 | NA | CASSQGISDQPQHF | TGTGCCAGCAGTCAGGGGATTAGCGATCAGCCCCAGCATTTT
TRBJ2-1 | NA | TRBV7-9 | NA | CASPGGPRDEQFF | TGTGCCAGCCCAGGGGGGCCCCGGGATGAGCAGTTCTTC
TRBJ2-7 | NA | TRBV11-2 | NA | CASSLTNYEQYF | TGTGCCAGCAGCTTAACAAACTACGAGCAGTACTTC
TRBJ1-6 | NA | TRBV9 | NA | CASSGRTGPGLHF | TGTGCCAGCAGCGGGCGAACAGGCCCGGGCCTCCACTTT
TRBJ2-7 | NA | TRBV5-4 | NA | CASSLGGGYEQYF | TGTGCCAGCAGCTTGGGGGGAGGATACGAGCAGTACTTC
TRBJ2-7 | NA | TRBV27 | TRBD1 | CASSQRTGRNEQYF | TGTGCCAGCAGTCAACGGACAGGTCGTAACGAGCAGTACTTC
TRBJ2-7 | once | TRBV29-1 | TRBD2 | CSVDGEGMGYEQYF | TGCAGCGTTGATGGGGAGGGTATGGGGTACGAGCAGTACTTC
TRBJ1-4 | NA | TRBV9 | NA | CASSVGSGNEKLFF | TGTGCCAGCAGCGTAGGATCAGGGAATGAAAAACTGTTTTTT
TRBJ1-1 | once | TRBV5-6 | NA | CASSFSATEAFF | TGTGCCAGCAGCTTCAGTGCGACTGAAGCTTTCTTT
TRBJ2-7 | NA | TRBV7-6 | NA | CASSFSASYEQYF | TGTGCCAGCAGCTTTTCCGCCTCCTACGAGCAGTACTTC
TRBJ2-5 | NA | TRBV2 | TRBD1 | CASSEEQGAAETQYF | TGTGCCAGCAGTGAGGAACAGGGGGCTGCGGAGACCCAGTACTTC
TRBJ1-3 | NA | TRBV28 | TRBD1 | CASSFLTGAGNTIYF | TGTGCCAGCAGTTTCCTTACAGGGGCCGGAAACACCATATATTTT
TRBJ2-1 | once | TRBV10-3 | TRBD2 | CAISDLAGDYEQFF | TGTGCCATCAGTGATCTAGCGGGAGATTATGAGCAGTTCTTC
TRBJ1-1 | NA | TRBV2 | TRBD1 | CASSVGQGLGEAFF | TGTGCCAGCAGCGTTGGACAGGGTCTCGGTGAAGCTTTCTTT
TRBJ2-1 | NA | TRBV13 | TRBD2 | CASSLAGLESNEQFF | TGTGCCAGCAGCTTAGCGGGACTAGAGTCAAATGAGCAGTTCTTC
TRBJ1-1 | NA | TRBV4-2 | NA | CASSQGDTEAFF | TGTGCCAGCAGCCAGGGGGACACTGAAGCTTTCTTT
TRBJ2-1 | NA | TRBV4-3 | NA | CASSQDLIATYNEQFF | TGCGCCAGCAGCCAAGATCTTATAGCTACCTACAATGAGCAGTTCTTC
TRBJ2-7 | NA | TRBV5-4 | NA | CASSLRGDYEQYF | TGTGCCAGCAGCTTGAGGGGGGACTACGAGCAGTACTTC
TRBJ1-1 | NA | TRBV2 | NA | CASSEAGGTEAFF | TGTGCCAGCAGTGAAGCCGGGGGGACTGAAGCTTTCTTT
TRBJ1-2 | NA | TRBV7-9 | NA | CASSSGSLRYTF | TGTGCCAGCAGTTCAGGGAGTCTTCGCTACACCTTC
TRBJ1-2 | NA | TRBV14 | NA | CASSQMGAGGYTF | TGTGCCAGCAGCCAGATGGGAGCGGGGGGCTACACCTTC
TRBJ2-2 | NA | TRBV14 | NA | CASSPPKGTGELFF | TGTGCCAGCAGCCCCCCTAAAGGGACCGGGGAGCTGTTTTTT
TRBJ1-1 | NA | TRBV5-1 | TRBD1 | CASSLDRADHEAFF | TGCGCCAGCAGCCTTGACAGGGCTGACCATGAAGCTTTCTTT
TRBJ2-7 | NA | TRBV10-3 | TRBD2 | CAISEGGGNYEQYF | TGTGCCATCAGTGAGGGCGGGGGGAACTACGAGCAGTACTTC
TRBJ1-6 | NA | TRBV7-9 | TRBD1 | CASSSTGTGNSPLHF | TGTGCCAGCAGCTCGACCGGGACAGGGAATTCACCCCTCCACTTT
TRBJ2-7 | NA | TRBV27 | NA | CASSLLGPLHSYEQYF | TGTGCCAGCAGTTTACTCGGGCCCCTACACTCCTACGAGCAGTACTTC
TRBJ2-1 | NA | TRBV5-6 | NA | CASSRKVNEQFF | TGTGCCAGCAGCCGAAAAGTCAATGAGCAGTTCTTC
TRBJ1-1 | NA | TRBV7-9 | NA | CASSLQPPMNTEAFF | TGTGCCAGCAGCTTACAACCTCCTATGAACACTGAAGCTTTCTTT
TRBJ1-1 | NA | TRBV5-1 | TRBD1 | CASSLGGTGGKNTEAFF | TGCGCCAGCAGCTTGGGAGGGACAGGAGGGAAGAACACTGAAGCTTTCTTT
TRBJ1-1 | once | TRBV18 | NA | CASSPRGDKNTEAFF | TGTGCCAGCTCACCACGGGGAGACAAGAACACTGAAGCTTTCTTT
TRBJ1-5 | once | TRBV4-1 | NA | CASSDPRGGNQPQHF | TGCGCCAGCAGCGACCCCAGGGGCGGCAATCAGCCCCAGCATTTT
TRBJ1-3 | few | TRBV21-1 | NA | CASSAGQVRNTIYF | TGTGCCAGCAGCGCGGGACAGGTCAGAAACACCATATATTTT
TRBJ2-7 | NA | TRBV9 | NA | CASSALDEQYF | TGTGCCAGCAGCGCCTTGGACGAGCAGTACTTC
TRBJ2-5 | NA | TRBV28 | NA | CASSIGPRATQYF | TGTGCCAGCAGTATCGGGCCCCGAGCAACCCAGTACTTC
TRBJ2-5 | NA | TRBV5-4 | NA | CASSLDGGLGTQYF | TGTGCCAGCAGCTTGGATGGGGGGCTCGGGACCCAGTACTTC
TRBJ2-7 | NA | TRBV28 | NA | CASSFRGAAYEQYF | TGTGCCAGCAGTTTTCGGGGGGCGGCCTACGAGCAGTACTTC
TRBJ2-7 | NA | TRBV29-1 | TRBD1 | CSVATGGGEQYF | TGCAGCGTTGCGACAGGGGGCGGCGAGCAGTACTTC
TRBJ1-4 | NA | TRBV9 | TRBD1 | CASSPDRGNEKLFF | TGTGCCAGCAGCCCGGACAGGGGAAATGAAAAACTGTTTTTT
TRBJ2-1 | NA | TRBV6-5 | NA | CASSYSREGNEQFF | TGTGCCAGCAGTTACAGCAGGGAAGGCAATGAGCAGTTCTTC
TRBJ2-7 | NA | TRBV28 | NA | CASSTTLYSYEQYF | TGTGCCAGCAGTACGACTCTTTACTCCTACGAGCAGTACTTC
TRBJ2-2 | NA | TRBV5-1 | NA | CASSLYGELFF | TGCGCCAGCAGCCTGTACGGGGAGCTGTTTTTT
TRBJ2-6 | NA | TRBV6-4 | NA | CASSETRLSGANVLTF | TGTGCCAGCAGTGAAACCCGCCTGTCTGGGGCCAACGTCCTGACTTTC
TRBJ2-7 | NA | TRBV13 | NA | CASSLGAAYEQYF | TGTGCCAGCAGCTTAGGGGCAGCCTACGAGCAGTACTTC